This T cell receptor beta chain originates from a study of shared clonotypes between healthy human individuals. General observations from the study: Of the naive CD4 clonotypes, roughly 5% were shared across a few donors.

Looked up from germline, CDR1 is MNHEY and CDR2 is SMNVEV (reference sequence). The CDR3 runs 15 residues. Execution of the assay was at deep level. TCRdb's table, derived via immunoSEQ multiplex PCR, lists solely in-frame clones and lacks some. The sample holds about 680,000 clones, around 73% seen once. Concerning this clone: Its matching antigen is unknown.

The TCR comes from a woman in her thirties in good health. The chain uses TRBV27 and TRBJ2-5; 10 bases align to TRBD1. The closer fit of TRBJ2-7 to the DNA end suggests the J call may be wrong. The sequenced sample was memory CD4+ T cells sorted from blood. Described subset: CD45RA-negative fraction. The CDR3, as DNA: TGTGCCAGCAGACGACAGGGGGCGCTGGCCTACGAGCAGTACTTC. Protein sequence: CASRRQGALAYEQYF.